This TCR beta chain was recorded in a study of cytomegalovirus exposure and HLA in healthy donors. CDR3 length: 13 residues. The germline V and J ends were trimmed by 7 bases and 2 bases, with 12 bases remaining between them. Per the germline V gene, CDR1 is SNHLY and CDR2 is FYNNEI. This clone has a single count. Its antigen is currently unknown. The study ran its PCR with 60 Vbeta and 13 Jbeta primers. Clones were read by immunoSEQ multiplex PCR, and TCRdb kept only the in-frame ones, dropping some. This sample has roughly 150,000 clones; around 85% occur once, and the top ten carry over 1%. Study findings and constraints: For most TCR sequences rarity was the rule, although some public TCRs occurred in many donors.

The TCR comes from a female donor in good health and CMV-seronegative. What was sequenced was PBMCs. This rearrangement joins TRBV2 to TRBJ2-7; D is perhaps TRBD2 (6 bases). This CDR3 reads CASMGLYAYEQYF. The DNA of the CDR3 is TGTGCCAGCATGGGACTGTACGCCTACGAGCAGTACTTC.